There are a few counts of the clone carrying this T cell receptor beta chain. The antigen is undetermined. There are 15 residues in the CDR3. After removal of 4 bases from V and 10 bases from J, the junction contained 7 bases not matched to a gene. CDR1 is LNHNV, CDR2 YYDKDF, per germline (reference sequence). This sample was taken from a study of regulatory T cells in long-lasting Graves disease. Study conclusions and caveats: Among persistent patients, a larger number of public clonotypes were shared (about 3,000) than among newly diagnosed patients (under 1,000).

Arm-PCR of CDR3 regions and iRepertoire HTBI primers were the basis on which TCR beta libraries were built. TCRdb itself ran the multiplex PCR reads through MiXCR, one entry per CDR3 protein. The sample shows about 540,000 distinct CDR3 sequences, 13% of them seen only once. Time point meaning: newly diagnosed GD, antithyroid drugs for less than 3 months. Preparation of the TCR library used RNA extracted from PBMCs. These data are also associated with another study on T cells in Graves' hyperthyroidism and ophthalmopathy. This second study says: An absence of ophthalmopathy progression within 18 months meant stable Graves' hyperthyroidism. Blood also showed most of the thyroid clonotypes that were expanded above 0.001.

The material sequenced was peripheral blood mononuclear cells (PBMCs), taken at new diagnosis, from a patient treated with antithyroid drugs. The chain is built from TRBV15 and TRBJ2-1; 13 positions match TRBD2. The sequence derives from a man aged 25 to 40 with Graves disease. The CDR3 reads CATSTGLAGAIEQFF. In nucleotides, the CDR3 is TGTGCCACCAGCACAGGACTAGCGGGGGCCATAGAGCAGTTCTTC. Based on the CDR3 plus reference TRBV15 and TRBJ2-1, the full variable domain is DAMVIQNPRYQVTQFGKPVTLSCSQTLNHNVMYWYQQKSSQAPKLLFHYYDKDFNNEADTPDNFQSRRPNTSFCFLDIRSPGLGDTAMYLCATSTGLAGAIEQFFGPGTRLTVL.